The rows below give T cell receptor beta chains drawn from one sample of a study of shared T cell receptors in the human thymus. Produced via immunoSEQ multiplex PCR; TCRdb's table is partial and in-frame only. This table holds some 640,000 clones, roughly 86% found once. This sample also appeared in a second study, on human thymus T cells.

Sequencing was done on a sample of thymocytes. The source is a boy under three years old with a congenital heart defect. Both conserved end residues are part of each CDR3. The D gene is left open where the match is weak. Size is omitted from some rows. Given values are once, few, many or a class for expanded clones.

clone_size d_call j_call v_call cdr3_nt cdr3_aa
NA NA TRBJ1-2 TRBV28 TGTGCCAGCAGTTTCCCCCAGATATATGGCTACACCTTC CASSFPQIYGYTF
few NA TRBJ2-7 TRBV19 TGTGCCAGTAGTACAACCGGGACTTCCTACGAGCAGTACTTC CASSTTGTSYEQYF
once NA TRBJ1-5 TRBV15 TGTGCCACCAGCAGTTTTCAGGGCCACAATCAGCCCCAGCATTTT CATSSFQGHNQPQHF
NA TRBD1 TRBJ1-5 TRBV6-1 TGTGCCAGCAGTGGGGACAGAGAGTCGGTAAATCAGCCCCAGCATTTT CASSGDRESVNQPQHF
NA NA TRBJ1-5 TRBV6-5 TGTGCCAGCAGAGGGAGATACGGGGATCAGCCCCAGCATTTT CASRGRYGDQPQHF
NA TRBD1 TRBJ2-7 TRBV4-1 TGCGCCAGCAGCCAAGTTAAAACCTTTGGGACAGTACCCACGGAATCCTACGAGCAGTACTTC CASSQVKTFGTVPTESYEQYF
NA NA TRBJ1-2 TRBV18 TGTGCCAGCCGGGGGAGTGGCTACACCTTC CASRGSGYTF
NA NA TRBJ2-1 TRBV11-3 TGTGCCAGCCAACTTGGGGGGGCGTCCTACAATGAGCAGTTCTTC CASQLGGASYNEQFF
NA NA TRBJ1-2 TRBV25-1 TGTGCCAGCAGTGATCCAACTAACTATGGCTACACCTTC CASSDPTNYGYTF
NA NA TRBJ2-7 TRBV28 TGTGCCAGCAGTTTCGGTGGAGCGCTCTACGAGCAGTACTTC CASSFGGALYEQYF
NA NA TRBJ1-1 TRBV10-2 TGCACCAGCAGTGAGGGAGGAGGGTTTTCTGAAGCTTTCTTT CTSSEGGGFSEAFF
NA NA TRBJ2-7 TRBV2 TGTGCCAGCGGGGGCATAAGCTCCTACGAGCAGTACTTC CASGGISSYEQYF
NA TRBD1 TRBJ1-5 TRBV5-6 TGTGCCAGCAGCTTAGAGGGGGCAATCCATCCCCAGCATTTT CASSLEGAIHPQHF
NA TRBD2 TRBJ2-2 TRBV28 TGTGCCAGCAGTTTAAAGGGTCTAGAAGCTAGCGGGTCGGGCGGGGAGCTGTTTTTT CASSLKGLEASGSGGELFF
NA TRBD2 TRBJ2-5 TRBV7-7 TGTGCTAGCAGCTTAGAGGTGATAGATAGCGGGAAAGAGACCCAGTACTTC CASSLEVIDSGKETQYF
NA TRBD1 TRBJ2-3 TRBV5-1 TGTGCCAGCAGCTTGCCGGGACAGGGGACCGGTACGCAGTATTTT CASSLPGQGTGTQYF
NA NA TRBJ2-7 TRBV5-1 TGCGCCAGCAGCTTGTTTGGCGGATCCTACGAGCAGTACTTC CASSLFGGSYEQYF
NA TRBD1 TRBJ2-7 TRBV5-6 TGTGCCAGCAGTTCGGGACAGGGGACCTACGAGCAGTACTTC CASSSGQGTYEQYF
NA NA TRBJ1-2 TRBV4-1 TGCGCCAGCAGCCACGAATCCTGGGCAGTCCGGTCGGATGGCTACACCTTC CASSHESWAVRSDGYTF
NA TRBD1 TRBJ2-3 TRBV5-1 TGCGCCAGCAGCTTTACCTACAGGGGGCCTTCAGATACGCAGTATTTT CASSFTYRGPSDTQYF
NA TRBD1 TRBJ1-1 TRBV14 TGTGCCAGCAGCCAAGGGTTCCAGACAGGGATTGAAGCTTTCTTT CASSQGFQTGIEAFF
NA TRBD1 TRBJ2-1 TRBV7-4 TGTGCCAGCAGCGAATCCCCGGGACAGGGGGCCTCTCGACAGTTCTTC CASSESPGQGASRQFF
NA TRBD1 TRBJ1-4 TRBV6-1 TGTGCCAGCAGTAGCAGACAGGGTAGCAATGAAAAACTGTTTTTT CASSSRQGSNEKLFF
NA NA TRBJ2-1 TRBV28 TGTGCCAGCAGGAATTCTATAGCGGAAGGAGCCGTTCCATACAATGAGCAGTTCTTC CASRNSIAEGAVPYNEQFF
NA TRBD2 TRBJ2-1 TRBV28 TGTGCCAGCACCTGGGGGGAGGGCCGGAATGAGCAGTTCTTC CASTWGEGRNEQFF
NA NA TRBJ1-1 TRBV15 TGTGCCACCAGCAGAGATAGCAGCCGGAAGAACACTGAAGCTTTCTTT CATSRDSSRKNTEAFF
NA TRBD2 TRBJ2-1 TRBV27 TGTGCCAGCAGTTTCGGGACTAGCGGGGGAAATGAGCAGTTCTTC CASSFGTSGGNEQFF